The following is a TCR beta chain sequence with its context. Its target is not known. The data are from a study of OX40 agonist ivuxolimab in advanced cancers. Study-level background: Patients achieving partial responses numbered three: one hepatocellular carcinoma case and two cutaneous melanoma cases.

The protocol was immunoSEQ multiplex PCR, while the TCRdb copy is restricted to in-frame clones and leaves out a portion. The sample has 95,000 or so clones; 70% to 85% are singletons. Study conclusions and caveats: Dose levels from 0.1 to 3.0 mg/kg saw CD4+ and CD8+ blood T cells expand clonally by week 6. The study found that CD8+ T cells averaged more expanded clones than CD4+.

The sequencing used CD4+ or CD8+ T cells sorted from blood, collected in a trial of the OX40 agonist ivuxolimab. The receptor was isolated from an adult with an advanced solid tumor such as melanoma, head and neck, liver or kidney cancer.

CDR3 bases: TGCGCCAGCAGCTCGATGGGACAGGGGACGTCTTTCTTT. As protein: CASSSMGQGTSFF. V is TRBV5-1 and J is TRBJ1-1; 10 bases agree with TRBD1. Germline V CDR1 and CDR2: SGHRS, YFSETQ. V shed 3 bases, J shed 12 bases, and the junction held 8 bases outside the gene matches. CDR3 size: 13 residues. The full variable domain, rest sourced from reference TRBV5-1 and TRBJ1-1, is KAGVTQTPRYLIKTRGQQVTLSCSPISGHRSVSWYQQTPGQGLQFLFEYFSETQRNKGNFPGRFSGRQFSNSRSEMNVSTLELGDSALYLCASSSMGQGTSFFGQGTRLTVV.